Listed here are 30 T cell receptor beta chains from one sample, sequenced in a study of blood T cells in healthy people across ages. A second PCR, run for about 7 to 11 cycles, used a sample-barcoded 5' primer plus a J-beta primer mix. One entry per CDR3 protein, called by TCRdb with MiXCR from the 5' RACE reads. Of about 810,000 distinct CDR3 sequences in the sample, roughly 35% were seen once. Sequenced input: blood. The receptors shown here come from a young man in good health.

The CDR3, as DNA: TGTGCCAGCAGCTGGGGAGAGAGGCTTGAAGCTTTCTTT. Protein: CASSWGERLEAFF. The V and J genes are TRBV5-5 and TRBJ1-1; D call uncertain. Trimming took off 3 bases at V and 7 bases at J, with 13 bases between the two ends. The germline CDR1 and CDR2 sequences are SGHKS and YYEKEE (reference sequence). The CDR3 is 13 amino acids.

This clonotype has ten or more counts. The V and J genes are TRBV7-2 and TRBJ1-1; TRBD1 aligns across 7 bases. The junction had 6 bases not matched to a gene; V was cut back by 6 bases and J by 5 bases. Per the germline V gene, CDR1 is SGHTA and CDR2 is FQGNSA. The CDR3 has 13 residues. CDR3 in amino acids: CASSSRQGTEAFF. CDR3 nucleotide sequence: TGTGCCAGCAGTTCCCGACAGGGTACTGAAGCTTTCTTT.

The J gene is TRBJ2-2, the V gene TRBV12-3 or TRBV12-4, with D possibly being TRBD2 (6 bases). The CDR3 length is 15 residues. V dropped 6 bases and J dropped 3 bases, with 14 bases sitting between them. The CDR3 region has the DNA TGTGCCAGCAGGACGCAGCGGGTATACACCGGGGAGCTGTTTTTT. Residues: CASRTQRVYTGELFF.

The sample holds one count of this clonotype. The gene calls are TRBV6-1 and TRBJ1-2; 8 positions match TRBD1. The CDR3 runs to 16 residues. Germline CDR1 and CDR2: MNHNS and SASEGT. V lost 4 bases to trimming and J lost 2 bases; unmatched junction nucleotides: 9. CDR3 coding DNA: TGTGCCAGCAGTGCAACCGCCGGGACAGGCAACTATGGCTACACCTTC. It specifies CASSATAGTGNYGYTF.

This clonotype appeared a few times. CDR3 in amino acids: CASSLRVRGDYEQYF. The CDR3 DNA sequence: TGTGCCAGCAGCCTAAGGGTAAGGGGCGACTACGAGCAGTACTTC. The V and J genes are TRBV7-2 and TRBJ2-7, with D possibly matching TRBD1 (5 bases). Germline assignment: CDR1 SGHTA and CDR2 FQGNSA. V lost 5 bases and J lost 3, with 17 bases in between. CDR3 length: 15 residues.

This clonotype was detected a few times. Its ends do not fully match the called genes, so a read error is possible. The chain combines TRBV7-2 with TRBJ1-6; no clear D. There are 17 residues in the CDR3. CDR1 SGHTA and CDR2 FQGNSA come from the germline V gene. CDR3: CASSLVWSVSYNSPPHF. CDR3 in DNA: TGTGCCAGCAGCTTAGTTTGGTCGGTCTCCTATAATTCACCCCCCCACTTT.

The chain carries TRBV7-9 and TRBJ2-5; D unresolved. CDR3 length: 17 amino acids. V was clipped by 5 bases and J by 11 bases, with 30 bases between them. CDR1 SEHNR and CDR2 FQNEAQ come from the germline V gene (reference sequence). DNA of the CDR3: TGTGCCAGCAGCCCTTCCAGGCGCCTCGCCTCCTACAATGAGCAGTACTTC. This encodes CASSPSRRLASYNEQYF. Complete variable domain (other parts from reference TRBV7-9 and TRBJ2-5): DTGVSQNPRHKITKRGQNVTFRCDPISEHNRLYWYRQTLGQGPEFLTYFQNEAQLEKSRLLSDRFSAERPKGSFSTLEIQRTEQGDSAMYLCASSPSRRLASYNEQYFGPGTRLLVL.

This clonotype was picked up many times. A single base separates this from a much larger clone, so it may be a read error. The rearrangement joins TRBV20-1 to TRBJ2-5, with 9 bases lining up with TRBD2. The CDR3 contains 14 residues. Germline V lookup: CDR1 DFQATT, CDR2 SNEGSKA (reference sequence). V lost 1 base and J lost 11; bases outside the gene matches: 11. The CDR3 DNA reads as TGCAGTGCTAGAGCTGGCGGGGGGGACAATGAGCAGTACTTC. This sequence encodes CSARAGGGDNEQYF.

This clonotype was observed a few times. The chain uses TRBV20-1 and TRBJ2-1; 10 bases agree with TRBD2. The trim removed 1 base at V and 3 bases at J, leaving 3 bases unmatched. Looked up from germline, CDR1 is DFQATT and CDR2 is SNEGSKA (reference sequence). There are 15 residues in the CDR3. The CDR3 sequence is CSARALAGHYNEQFF. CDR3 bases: TGCAGTGCTAGAGCACTAGCGGGGCACTACAATGAGCAGTTCTTC.

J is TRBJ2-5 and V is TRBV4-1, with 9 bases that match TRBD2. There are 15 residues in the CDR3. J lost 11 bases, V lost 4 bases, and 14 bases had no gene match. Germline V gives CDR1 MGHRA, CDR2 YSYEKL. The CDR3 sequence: CASSPLAGPPNEQYF. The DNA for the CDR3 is TGCGCCAGCAGCCCACTAGCGGGCCCCCCGAATGAGCAGTACTTC.

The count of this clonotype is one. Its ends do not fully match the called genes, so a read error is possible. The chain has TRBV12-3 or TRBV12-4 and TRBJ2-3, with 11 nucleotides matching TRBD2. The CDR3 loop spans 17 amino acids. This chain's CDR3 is CASSLRLAGGIADAQYF. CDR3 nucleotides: TGTGCCAGCAGTTTACGGCTAGCGGGGGGAATAGCAGATGCGCAGTATTTT.

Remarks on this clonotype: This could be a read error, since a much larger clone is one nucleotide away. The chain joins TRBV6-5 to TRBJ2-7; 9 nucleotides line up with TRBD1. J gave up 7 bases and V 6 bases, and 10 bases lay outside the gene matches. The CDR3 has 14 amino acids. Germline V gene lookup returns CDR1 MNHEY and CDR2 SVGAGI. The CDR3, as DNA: TGTGCCAGCAGCGGGACAGGGAACTACAATGAGCAGTACTTC. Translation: CASSGTGNYNEQYF.

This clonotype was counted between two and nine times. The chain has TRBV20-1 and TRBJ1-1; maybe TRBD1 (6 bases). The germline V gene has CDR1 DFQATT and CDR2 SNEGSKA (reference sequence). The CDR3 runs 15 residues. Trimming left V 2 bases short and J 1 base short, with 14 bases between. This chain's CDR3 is CSARMHRTENTEAFF. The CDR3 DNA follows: TGCAGTGCTAGAATGCATCGGACAGAGAACACTGAAGCTTTCTTT.

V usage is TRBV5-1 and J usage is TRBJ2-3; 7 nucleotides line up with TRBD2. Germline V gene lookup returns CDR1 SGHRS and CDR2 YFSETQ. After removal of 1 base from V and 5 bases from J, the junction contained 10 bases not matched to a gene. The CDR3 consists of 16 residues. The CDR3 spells CASSLRTGGGGDTQYF. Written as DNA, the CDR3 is TGCGCCAGCAGCTTGCGTACTGGCGGGGGAGGAGATACGCAGTATTTT.

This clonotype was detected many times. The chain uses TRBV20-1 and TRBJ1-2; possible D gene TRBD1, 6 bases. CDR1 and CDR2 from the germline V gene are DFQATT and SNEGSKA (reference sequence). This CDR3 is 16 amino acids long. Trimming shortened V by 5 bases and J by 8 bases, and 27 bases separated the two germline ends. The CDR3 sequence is CSAPPYATGSEAGYTF. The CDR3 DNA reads TGCAGTGCTCCACCCTATGCCACAGGGTCTGAAGCAGGCTACACCTTC.

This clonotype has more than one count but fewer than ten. The CDR3 bases are TGTGCCAGCAGCTTAAGTGGTTATGCGGTTGAAGAGACCCAGTACTTC. Amino acids: CASSLSGYAVEETQYF. The chain uses TRBV7-2 and TRBJ2-5; no definite D call. The CDR3 is made up of 16 amino acids. V lost 2 bases and J 3 bases, leaving 16 bases between the germline ends. The germline gives CDR1 SGHTA, CDR2 FQGNSA.

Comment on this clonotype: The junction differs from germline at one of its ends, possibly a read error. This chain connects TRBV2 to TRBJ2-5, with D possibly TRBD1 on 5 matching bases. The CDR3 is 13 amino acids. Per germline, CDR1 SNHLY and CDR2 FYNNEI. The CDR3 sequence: CAISESRQETQYF. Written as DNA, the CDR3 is TGTGCCATCAGTGAAAGTCGACAGGAGACCCAGTACTTC.

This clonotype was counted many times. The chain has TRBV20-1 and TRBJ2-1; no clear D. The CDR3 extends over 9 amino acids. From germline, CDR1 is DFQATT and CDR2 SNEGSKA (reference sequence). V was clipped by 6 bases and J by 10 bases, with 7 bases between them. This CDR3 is CSAVMEQFF. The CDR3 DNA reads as TGCAGTGCCGTGATGGAGCAGTTCTTC.

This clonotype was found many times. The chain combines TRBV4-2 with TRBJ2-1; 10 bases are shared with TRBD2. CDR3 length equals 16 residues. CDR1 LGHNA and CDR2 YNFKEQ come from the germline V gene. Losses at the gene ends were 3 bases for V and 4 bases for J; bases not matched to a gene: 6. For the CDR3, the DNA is TGTGCCAGCAGCCACCCCGGACTAGCGGTTTACAATGAGCAGTTCTTC. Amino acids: CASSHPGLAVYNEQFF.

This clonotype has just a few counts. The CDR3 sequence is CASSFAGTENTEAFF. CDR3 nucleotides: TGCGCCAGCAGCTTCGCCGGGACAGAGAACACTGAAGCTTTCTTT. The chain links TRBV5-1 to TRBJ1-1; 7 bases agree with TRBD1. J lost 1 base, V lost 2 bases, and 5 bases had no gene match. The CDR3 is 15 residues long. The germline V gene has CDR1 SGHRS and CDR2 YFSETQ.

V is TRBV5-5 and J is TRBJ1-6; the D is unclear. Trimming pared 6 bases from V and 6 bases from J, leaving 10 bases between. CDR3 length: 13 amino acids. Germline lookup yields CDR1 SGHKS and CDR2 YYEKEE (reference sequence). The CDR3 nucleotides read TGTGCCAGCAAGAGTAGGGTTAATTCACCCCTCCACTTT. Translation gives CASKSRVNSPLHF.

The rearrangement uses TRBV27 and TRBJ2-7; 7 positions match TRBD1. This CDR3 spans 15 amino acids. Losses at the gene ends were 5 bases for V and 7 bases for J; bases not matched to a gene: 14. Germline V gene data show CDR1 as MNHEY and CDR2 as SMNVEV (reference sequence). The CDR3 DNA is TGTGCCAGCAGTCTGAGGACAGGATCCTACAATGAGCAGTACTTC. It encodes CASSLRTGSYNEQYF.

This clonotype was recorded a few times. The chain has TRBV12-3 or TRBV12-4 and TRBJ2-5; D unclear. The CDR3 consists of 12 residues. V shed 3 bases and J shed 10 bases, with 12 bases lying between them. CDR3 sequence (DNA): TGTGCCAGCAGTTTTTCCCCGGATCTCCAGTACTTC. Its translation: CASSFSPDLQYF.

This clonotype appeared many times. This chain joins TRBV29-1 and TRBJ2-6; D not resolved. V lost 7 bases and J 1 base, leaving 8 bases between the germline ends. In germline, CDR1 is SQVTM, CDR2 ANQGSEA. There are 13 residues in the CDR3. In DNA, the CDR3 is TGCAGCGCTGGCGTATCTGGGGCCAACGTCCTGACTTTC. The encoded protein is CSAGVSGANVLTF.

CDR3 protein: CASSYGTGTTEAFF. Here the CDR3 DNA reads TGTGCCAGCAGTTACGGTACAGGAACCACTGAAGCTTTCTTT. This chain connects TRBV6-6 to TRBJ1-1, with a possible D match to TRBD1 (5 bases). Per the germline V gene, CDR1 is MNHNY and CDR2 is SVGAGI (reference sequence). This CDR3 has 14 residues. The V end was cut by 2 bases, the J end by 4 bases, with 11 bases between.

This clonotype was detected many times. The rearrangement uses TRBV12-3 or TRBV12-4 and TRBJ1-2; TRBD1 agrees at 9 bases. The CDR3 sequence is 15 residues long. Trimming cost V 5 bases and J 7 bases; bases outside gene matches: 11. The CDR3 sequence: CASSPQGQGRGGYTF. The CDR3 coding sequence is TGTGCCAGCAGTCCCCAAGGACAGGGGAGGGGTGGCTACACCTTC.

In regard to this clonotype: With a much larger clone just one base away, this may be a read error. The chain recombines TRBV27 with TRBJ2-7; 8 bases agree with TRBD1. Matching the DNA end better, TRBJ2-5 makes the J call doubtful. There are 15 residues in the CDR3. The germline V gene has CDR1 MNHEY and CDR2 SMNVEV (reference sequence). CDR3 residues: CAGSLSTGAVETQYF. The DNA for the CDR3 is TGTGCCGGCAGTTTATCGACAGGGGCAGTGGAGACCCAGTACTTC.

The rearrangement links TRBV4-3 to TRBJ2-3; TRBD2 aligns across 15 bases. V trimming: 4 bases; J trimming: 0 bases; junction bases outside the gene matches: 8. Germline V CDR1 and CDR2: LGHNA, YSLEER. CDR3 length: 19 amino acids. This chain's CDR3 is CASSPRTGLAGGSTDTQYF. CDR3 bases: TGCGCCAGCAGCCCCCGAACGGGACTAGCGGGGGGAAGCACAGATACGCAGTATTTT.

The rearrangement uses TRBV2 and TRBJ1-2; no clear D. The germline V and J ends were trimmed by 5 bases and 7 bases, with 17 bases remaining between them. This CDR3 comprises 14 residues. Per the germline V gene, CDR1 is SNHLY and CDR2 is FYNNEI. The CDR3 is CASSTQKDLGGYTF. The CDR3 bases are TGTGCCAGCAGTACCCAGAAAGACCTGGGTGGCTACACCTTC.

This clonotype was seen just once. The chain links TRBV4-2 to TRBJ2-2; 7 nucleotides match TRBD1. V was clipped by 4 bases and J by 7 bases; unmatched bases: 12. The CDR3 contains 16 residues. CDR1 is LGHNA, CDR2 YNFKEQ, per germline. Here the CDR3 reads CASSPWTGRDHGELFF. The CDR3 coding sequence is TGTGCCAGCAGCCCGTGGACAGGACGGGATCACGGGGAGCTGTTTTTT.